The 22 T cell receptor beta chains below were found in one sample sequenced in a study of graft-versus-host responses after intestinal transplantation. Repertoires were generated with immunoSEQ multiplex PCR, while TCRdb's copy carries only in-frame clones and drops some. Here the sample spans about 120,000 clones, 90% to 95% being singletons. Their antigens are not known. Sequences were derived from unstimulated CD8+ T cells sorted from spleen or lymph node cells, sampled before transplant. The receptors here all came from a human donor who was the organ donor for an intestinal transplant.

The chain recombines TRBV5-4 with TRBJ2-5; either TRBD1 or TRBD2 may supply D (7 bases each). Germline-derived CDR1 and CDR2 are SGHNT and YYREEE (reference sequence). The CDR3 extends over 17 amino acids. Trimming removed 3 bases from V and 4 bases from J, with 22 bases in between. DNA for the CDR3: TGTGCCAGCAGCTGGCCCGGGGAGGGGGCGCGGGGAGAGACCCAGTACTTC. It translates to CASSWPGEGARGETQYF.

The table lists this clone with a count of one. The CDR3: CASFGGGEQYF. The CDR3, as DNA: TGTGCCAGCTTCGGGGGTGGCGAGCAGTACTTC. J is TRBJ2-7 and V is TRBV2; possibly TRBD2 for D (6 bases). The V and J ends lost 8 bases and 6 bases respectively, with 11 bases between them. This CDR3 comprises 11 residues. Germline V gives CDR1 SNHLY, CDR2 FYNNEI.

The chain links TRBV5-1 to TRBJ2-3, with 14 bases that match TRBD2. Trimming removed 3 bases from V and 4 bases from J; junction bases left unmatched: 4. The CDR3 has 16 residues. Germline assignment: CDR1 SGHRS and CDR2 YFSETQ. CDR3 protein: CASSSVTSGRADTQYF. The CDR3 DNA sequence: TGCGCCAGCAGCTCCGTGACTAGCGGGAGGGCAGATACGCAGTATTTT.

The rearrangement joins TRBV29-1 to TRBJ2-1; the D gene is possibly TRBD2 (6 bases). The germline CDR1 and CDR2 sequences are SQVTM and ANQGSEA. This CDR3 contains 12 residues. Trimming took 6 bases from V and 5 from J, leaving 11 bases between them. The CDR3, as DNA: TGCAGCGTCTCGGGACTCAACAATGAGCAGTTCTTC. As protein: CSVSGLNNEQFF.

The rearrangement links TRBV6-5 to TRBJ2-5; D is perhaps TRBD1 (6 bases). The V end lost 2 bases, the J end lost 4 bases, and 8 bases lay between the germline ends. The CDR3 runs 13 residues. The germline V gene has CDR1 MNHEY and CDR2 SVGAGI. As DNA, the CDR3 is TGTGCCAGCAGTTACCGAGGGGGAGAGACCCAGTACTTC. Translating gives CASSYRGGETQYF.

J is TRBJ1-1 and V is TRBV29-1; D may be TRBD1 (5 bases). This CDR3 is built from 13 residues. From germline, CDR1 is SQVTM and CDR2 ANQGSEA. Deletions cut 4 bases from V and 0 bases from J, with 9 bases between. CDR3 in amino acids: CSVVDSMNTEAFF. The CDR3 DNA is TGCAGCGTTGTCGACAGTATGAACACTGAAGCTTTCTTT.

For the CDR3, the DNA is TGTGCCAGCAGCCACTCGGGGACGACCCCCTACGAGCAGTACTTC. Translation gives CASSHSGTTPYEQYF. The V and J genes are TRBV6-6 and TRBJ2-7; D may correspond to TRBD1 or TRBD2 (5 bases each). The CDR3 has 15 amino acids. Germline-derived CDR1 and CDR2 are MNHNY and SVGAGI (reference sequence). V lost 6 bases to trimming and J lost 2 bases, with 17 bases between them.

The chain joins TRBV7-9 to TRBJ2-1; TRBD2 is a possible D gene (6 bases). Germline lookup yields CDR1 SEHNR and CDR2 FQNEAQ (reference sequence). V was trimmed by 2 bases and J by 0 bases, leaving 17 bases between them. CDR3 length equals 18 residues. Here the CDR3 reads CASSLKGSGVSSYNEQFF. In DNA, the CDR3 is TGTGCCAGCAGCTTAAAGGGTTCGGGAGTAAGCTCCTACAATGAGCAGTTCTTC.

The chain is built from TRBV6-6 and TRBJ1-5; TRBD1 is a possible D gene (5 bases). Trimming left V 1 base short and J 2 bases short, with 12 bases between. This CDR3 contains 16 residues. CDR1 is MNHNY, CDR2 SVGAGI, per germline (reference sequence). CDR3 sequence (DNA): TGTGCCAGCAGTTACTGGGTAATGGGGGGCAATCAGCCCCAGCATTTT. It specifies CASSYWVMGGNQPQHF.

The chain has TRBV27 and TRBJ1-1, with TRBD1 as a possible D gene (6 bases). CDR3 length equals 14 residues. V dropped 8 bases and J dropped 1 base, with 14 bases sitting between them. Germline values: CDR1 MNHEY, CDR2 SMNVEV (reference sequence). The CDR3 is CASQDSDQNTEAFF. DNA for the CDR3: TGTGCCAGCCAGGACAGCGATCAGAACACTGAAGCTTTCTTT.

J is TRBJ1-3 and V is TRBV21-1. TRBV21-1 is noted as a pseudogene. The CDR3 length is 15 residues. The CDR3 region has the DNA TGTGCCAGCAGCATGGGACGTCGCTCTGGAAACACCATATATTTT. Its protein is CASSMGRRSGNTIYF.

This rearrangement joins TRBV27 to TRBJ1-2; 7 nucleotides match TRBD1. CDR3 size: 15 residues. CDR1 and CDR2 (germline): MNHEY, SMNVEV (reference sequence). V lost 2 bases, J lost 6 bases, and 9 bases stayed unmatched. This CDR3 is CASSLTMTGKDGYTF. CDR3 DNA: TGTGCCAGCAGTTTAACTATGACAGGGAAGGATGGCTACACCTTC.

The J gene is TRBJ2-3, the V gene TRBV4-1; TRBD2 agrees at 16 bases. The junction had 13 bases not matched to a gene; V was cut back by 3 bases and J by 4 bases. Per germline, CDR1 MGHRA and CDR2 YSYEKL. The CDR3 loop spans 20 amino acids. This chain's CDR3 is CASSQASTGLAGGPADTQYF. For the CDR3, the DNA is TGCGCCAGCAGCCAGGCATCAACGGGACTAGCGGGAGGGCCGGCAGATACGCAGTATTTT.

The chain employs TRBV6-6 and TRBJ2-3; 10 nucleotides align to TRBD2. This CDR3 contains 16 residues. J lost 2 bases, V lost 7 bases, and 9 bases had no gene match. CDR1 and CDR2 from the germline V gene are MNHNY and SVGAGI (reference sequence). CDR3 in amino acids: CASIQTLAGVTDTQYF. The CDR3 coding sequence is TGTGCCAGCATCCAAACCCTAGCGGGGGTCACAGATACGCAGTATTTT.

The genes are TRBV7-9 and TRBJ2-5; the match to TRBD2 covers 7 bases. Germline V gene lookup returns CDR1 SEHNR and CDR2 FQNEAQ (reference sequence). V gave up 5 bases and J gave up 2 bases; unmatched junction bases: 8. The CDR3 covers 15 residues. The CDR3 nucleotides read TGTGCCAGCAGCCCAATGGGGGGGGGTCAAGAGACCCAGTACTTC. Protein: CASSPMGGGQETQYF. Combining the CDR3 with reference TRBV7-9 and TRBJ2-5 gives the whole variable domain DTGVSQNPRHKITKRGQNVTFRCDPISEHNRLYWYRQTLGQGPEFLTYFQNEAQLEKSRLLSDRFSAERPKGSFSTLEIQRTEQGDSAMYLCASSPMGGGQETQYFGPGTRLLVL.

The rearrangement joins TRBV9 to TRBJ2-2, with D possibly TRBD1 on 5 matching bases. V shed 0 bases and J shed 4 bases, with 13 bases lying between them. Germline V gene lookup returns CDR1 SGDLS and CDR2 YYNGEE. The CDR3 has 16 residues. The CDR3 nucleotides are TGTGCCAGCAGCGTAGGGGGCGGCTCGCGCACCGGGGAGCTGTTTTTT. This codes for CASSVGGGSRTGELFF.

The chain has TRBV19 and TRBJ2-7, with a tentative D call TRBD1 (6 bases). From germline, CDR1 is LNHDA and CDR2 SQIVND (reference sequence). Trimming pared 3 bases from V and 3 bases from J, leaving 12 bases between. This CDR3 is 14 amino acids long. In nucleotides, the CDR3 is TGTGCCAGTAGTATTGGGACACCAGTCTACGAGCAGTACTTC. Translation gives CASSIGTPVYEQYF.

This rearrangement joins TRBV27 to TRBJ1-2; 11 bases fit TRBD1. Germline trimming cut 5 bases from V and 7 bases from J; bases unmatched to any gene: 6. Germline V CDR1 and CDR2: MNHEY, SMNVEV (reference sequence). This CDR3 has 14 residues. The CDR3 DNA reads TGTGCCAGCAGTCCGGGACAGGGGGTCGGTGGCTACACCTTC. Its translation: CASSPGQGVGGYTF.

The chain combines TRBV4-2 with TRBJ2-7; 10 bases are shared with TRBD2. Trimming cost V 2 bases and J 4 bases; bases outside gene matches: 5. In germline, CDR1 is LGHNA, CDR2 YNFKEQ. The CDR3 contains 15 residues. CDR3 region: CASSQRTSGNYEQYF. The CDR3 DNA sequence: TGTGCCAGCAGCCAAAGGACTAGCGGAAATTACGAGCAGTACTTC.

The sample holds a few counts of this clone. The V call is TRBV30, the J call TRBJ2-3, with D possibly called TRBD1 or TRBD2 (5 bases each). V was clipped by 3 bases and J by 4 bases, with 17 bases between them. The CDR3 runs 15 residues. Germline V gives CDR1 GTSNPN, CDR2 SVGIG (reference sequence). The CDR3 reads CAWSGSGSVADTQYF. CDR3 bases: TGTGCCTGGAGCGGATCAGGGAGTGTCGCAGATACGCAGTATTTT. Filled out from reference TRBV30 and TRBJ2-3, the complete variable domain reads SQTIHQWPATLVQPVGSPLSLECTVEGTSNPNLYWYRQAAGRGLQLLFYSVGIGQISSEVPQNLSASRPQDRQFILSSKKLLLSDSGFYLCAWSGSGSVADTQYFGPGTRLTVL.

The chain employs TRBV5-4 and TRBJ1-4; 7 bases are a match to TRBD1. After removal of 4 bases from V and 3 bases from J, the junction contained 6 bases not matched to a gene. Germline loops: CDR1 SGHNT, CDR2 YYREEE (reference sequence). This CDR3 spans 15 amino acids. CDR3 residues: CASSVTTGSNEKLFF. CDR3 DNA sequence: TGTGCCAGCAGCGTTACGACAGGGTCTAATGAAAAACTGTTTTTT. Variable domain in full (rest from reference TRBV5-4 and TRBJ1-4): ETGVTQSPTHLIKTRGQQVTLRCSSQSGHNTVSWYQQALGQGPQFIFQYYREEENGRGNFPPRFSGLQFPNYSSELNVNALELDDSALYLCASSVTTGSNEKLFFGSGTQLSVL.

The sample holds one count of this clone. The J gene is TRBJ2-7, the V gene TRBV4-3, with a possible D match to TRBD2 (5 bases). Trimming took 0 bases from V and 0 from J, leaving 6 bases between them. There are 14 residues in the CDR3. Germline values: CDR1 LGHNA, CDR2 YSLEER. CDR3 sequence: CASSQETSSYEQYF. The CDR3 DNA sequence: TGCGCCAGCAGCCAAGAAACTAGCTCCTACGAGCAGTACTTC.